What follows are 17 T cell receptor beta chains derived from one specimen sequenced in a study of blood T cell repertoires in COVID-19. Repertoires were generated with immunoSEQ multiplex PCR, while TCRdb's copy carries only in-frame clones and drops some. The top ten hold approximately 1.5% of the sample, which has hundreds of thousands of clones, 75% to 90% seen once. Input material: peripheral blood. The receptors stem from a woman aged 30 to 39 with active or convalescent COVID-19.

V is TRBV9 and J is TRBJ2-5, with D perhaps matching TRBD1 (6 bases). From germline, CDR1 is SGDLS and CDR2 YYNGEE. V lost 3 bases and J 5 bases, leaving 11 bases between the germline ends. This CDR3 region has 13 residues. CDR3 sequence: CASSGDRLETQYF. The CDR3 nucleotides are TGTGCCAGCAGCGGCGACAGGCTGGAGACCCAGTACTTC.

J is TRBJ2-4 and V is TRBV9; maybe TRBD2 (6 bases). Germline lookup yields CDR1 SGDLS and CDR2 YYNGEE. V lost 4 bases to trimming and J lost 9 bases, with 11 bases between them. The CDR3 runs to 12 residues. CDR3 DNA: TGTGCCAGCAGCCCCGGGGACTTCATTCAGTACTTC. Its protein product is CASSPGDFIQYF.

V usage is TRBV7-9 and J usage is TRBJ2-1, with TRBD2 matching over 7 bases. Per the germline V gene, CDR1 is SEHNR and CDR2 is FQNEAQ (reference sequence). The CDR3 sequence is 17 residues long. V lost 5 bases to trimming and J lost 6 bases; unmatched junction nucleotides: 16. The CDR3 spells CASSQGPGGLVGNEQFF. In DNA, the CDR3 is TGTGCCAGCAGCCAGGGACCGGGAGGACTTGTGGGCAATGAGCAGTTCTTC.

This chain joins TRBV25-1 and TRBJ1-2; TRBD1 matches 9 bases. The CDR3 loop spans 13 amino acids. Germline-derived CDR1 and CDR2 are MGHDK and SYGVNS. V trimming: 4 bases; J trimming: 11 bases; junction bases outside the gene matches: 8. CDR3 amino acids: CASSVLDRGAYTF. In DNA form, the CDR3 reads TGTGCCAGCAGTGTACTCGACAGGGGGGCTTACACCTTC.

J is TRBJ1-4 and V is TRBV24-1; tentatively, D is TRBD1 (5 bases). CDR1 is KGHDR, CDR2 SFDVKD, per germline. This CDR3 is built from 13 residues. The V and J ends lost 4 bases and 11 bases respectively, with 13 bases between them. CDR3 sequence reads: CATSEGQGGKLFF. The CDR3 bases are TGTGCCACCAGTGAGGGGCAGGGAGGGAAACTGTTTTTT.

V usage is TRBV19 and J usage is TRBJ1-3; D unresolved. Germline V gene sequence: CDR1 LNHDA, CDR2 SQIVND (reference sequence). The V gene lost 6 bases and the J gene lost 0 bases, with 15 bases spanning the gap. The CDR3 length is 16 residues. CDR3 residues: CASRPTRVSSGNTIYF. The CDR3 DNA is TGTGCCAGTAGACCCACGAGGGTGAGCTCTGGAAACACCATATATTTT.

The CDR3: CAISESGQGGNQPQHF. For the CDR3, the DNA is TGTGCCATCAGTGAATCAGGTCAGGGCGGCAATCAGCCCCAGCATTTT. This chain uses TRBV10-3 with TRBJ1-5; perhaps TRBD1 as D (5 bases). V was trimmed by 3 bases and J by 2 bases, leaving 14 bases between them. The CDR3 is made up of 16 amino acids. The germline CDR1 and CDR2 sequences are ENHRY and SYGVKD.

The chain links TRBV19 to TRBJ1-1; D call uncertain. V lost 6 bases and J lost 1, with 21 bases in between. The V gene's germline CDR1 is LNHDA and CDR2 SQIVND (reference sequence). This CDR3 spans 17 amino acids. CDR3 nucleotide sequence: TGTGCCAGTAGGAGAAACTTCGGGGAGGCGGCGAACACTGAAGCTTTCTTT. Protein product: CASRRNFGEAANTEAFF. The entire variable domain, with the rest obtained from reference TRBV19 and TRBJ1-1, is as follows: DGGITQSPKYLFRKEGQNVTLSCEQNLNHDAMYWYRQDPGQGLRLIYYSQIVNDFQKGDIAEGYSVSREKKESFPLTVTSAQKNPTAFYLCASRRNFGEAANTEAFFGQGTRLTVV.

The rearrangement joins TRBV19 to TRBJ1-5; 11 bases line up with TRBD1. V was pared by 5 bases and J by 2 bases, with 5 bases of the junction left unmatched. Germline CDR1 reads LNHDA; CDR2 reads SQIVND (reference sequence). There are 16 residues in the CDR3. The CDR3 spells CASSGPGQGGNQPQHF. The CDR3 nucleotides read TGTGCCAGTAGTGGCCCGGGACAGGGGGGCAATCAGCCCCAGCATTTT. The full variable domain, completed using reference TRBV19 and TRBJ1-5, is DGGITQSPKYLFRKEGQNVTLSCEQNLNHDAMYWYRQDPGQGLRLIYYSQIVNDFQKGDIAEGYSVSREKKESFPLTVTSAQKNPTAFYLCASSGPGQGGNQPQHFGDGTRLSIL.

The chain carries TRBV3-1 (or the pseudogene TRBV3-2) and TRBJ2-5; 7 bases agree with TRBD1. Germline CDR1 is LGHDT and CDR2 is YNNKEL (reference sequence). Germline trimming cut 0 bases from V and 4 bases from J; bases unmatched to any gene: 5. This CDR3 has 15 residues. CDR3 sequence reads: CASSQDRGQVETQYF. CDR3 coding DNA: TGTGCCAGCAGCCAAGATAGGGGGCAAGTAGAGACCCAGTACTTC.

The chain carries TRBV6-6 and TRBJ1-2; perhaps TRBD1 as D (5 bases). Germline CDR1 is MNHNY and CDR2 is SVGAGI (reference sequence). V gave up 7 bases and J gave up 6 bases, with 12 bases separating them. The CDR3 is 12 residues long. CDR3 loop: CASTNGGDGYTF. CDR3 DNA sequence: TGTGCCAGCACCAACGGGGGGGATGGCTACACCTTC.

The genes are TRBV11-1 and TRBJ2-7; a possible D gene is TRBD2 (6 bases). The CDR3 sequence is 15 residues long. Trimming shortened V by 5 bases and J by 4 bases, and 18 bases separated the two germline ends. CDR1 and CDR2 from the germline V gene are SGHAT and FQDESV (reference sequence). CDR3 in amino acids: CASSPQTSSGYEQYF. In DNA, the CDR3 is TGTGCCAGCAGCCCACAGACTAGTTCGGGATACGAGCAGTACTTC.

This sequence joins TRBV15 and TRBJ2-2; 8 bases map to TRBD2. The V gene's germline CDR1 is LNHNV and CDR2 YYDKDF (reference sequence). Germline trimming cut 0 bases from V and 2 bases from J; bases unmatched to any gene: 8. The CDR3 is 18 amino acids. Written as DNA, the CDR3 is TGTGCCACCAGCAGAGAGAATTTACTAGCGGAAAACACCGGGGAGCTGTTTTTT. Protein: CATSRENLLAENTGELFF.

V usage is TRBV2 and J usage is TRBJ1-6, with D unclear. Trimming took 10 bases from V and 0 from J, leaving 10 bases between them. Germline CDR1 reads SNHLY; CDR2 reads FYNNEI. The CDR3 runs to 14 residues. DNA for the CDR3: TGTGCCACCTCGGGGAGCTCCTATAATTCACCCCTCCACTTT. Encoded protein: CATSGSSYNSPLHF.

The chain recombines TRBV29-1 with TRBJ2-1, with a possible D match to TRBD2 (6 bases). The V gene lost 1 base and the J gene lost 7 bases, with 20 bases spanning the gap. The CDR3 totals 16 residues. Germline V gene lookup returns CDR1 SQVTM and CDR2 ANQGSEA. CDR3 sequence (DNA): TGCAGCGTTGAAGGGGGTCGGGAGAGCATGCAAAATGAGCAGTTCTTC. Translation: CSVEGGRESMQNEQFF.

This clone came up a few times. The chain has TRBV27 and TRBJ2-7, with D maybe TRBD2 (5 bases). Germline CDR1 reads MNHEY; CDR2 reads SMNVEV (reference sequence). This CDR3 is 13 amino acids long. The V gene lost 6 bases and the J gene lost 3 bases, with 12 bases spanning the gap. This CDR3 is CASRSGRLYEQYF. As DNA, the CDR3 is TGTGCCAGCAGAAGCGGCAGACTCTACGAGCAGTACTTC.

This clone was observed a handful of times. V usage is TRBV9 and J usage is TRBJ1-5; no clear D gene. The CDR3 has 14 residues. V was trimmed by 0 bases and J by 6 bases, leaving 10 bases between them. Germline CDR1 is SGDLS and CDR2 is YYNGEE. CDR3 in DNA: TGTGCCAGCAGCGTAGACCCAGTTGGTCAGCCCCAGCATTTT. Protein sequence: CASSVDPVGQPQHF. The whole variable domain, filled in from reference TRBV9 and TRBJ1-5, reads DSGVTQTPKHLITATGQRVTLRCSPRSGDLSVYWYQQSLDQGLQFLIQYYNGEERAKGNILERFSAQQFPDLHSELNLSSLELGDSALYFCASSVDPVGQPQHFGDGTRLSIL.